This is a list of T cell receptor beta chains from one sample in a study of cytomegalovirus exposure and HLA in healthy donors. The table came from immunoSEQ multiplex PCR; TCRdb's copy has only in-frame clones and leaves some out. The table shows 150,000 to 200,000 clones, with roughly 72% occurring only once. Material: PBMCs. All receptors derive from a woman in her twenties or thirties in good health and CMV-seropositive. The CDR3 runs from the conserved cysteine through the conserved F or W. The order of the fields is clone size, D gene, J gene, V gene, CDR3 DNA, CDR3 protein. D genes are given only for firm matches. Part of the rows lack a size; the others show once, few, many or a class for expanded clones.

NA | TRBD1 | TRBJ1-2 | TRBV5-1 | TGCGCCACCGCTGAGACAGGGGACTATGGCTACACCTTC | CATAETGDYGYTF
NA | NA | TRBJ2-7 | TRBV7-9 | TGTGCCAGCAATAGACTAGTCGATGGCGAGCAGTACTTC | CASNRLVDGEQYF
NA | NA | TRBJ1-4 | TRBV11-2 | TGTGCCAGCAGCTTAGTAGCTAATGAAAAACTGTTTTTT | CASSLVANEKLFF
NA | NA | TRBJ1-2 | TRBV7-8 | TGTGCCAGCAGCTTAGCGGGAGGGAACTATGGCTACACCTTC | CASSLAGGNYGYTF
few | TRBD1 | TRBJ2-7 | TRBV15 | TGTGCCACCAGCAGAGCCCGGACAGGGAGGCCCTACGAGCAGTACTTC | CATSRARTGRPYEQYF
few | NA | TRBJ1-5 | TRBV19 | TGTGCCAGTAGTATTGTAGGGGCAGGGGTAAGCAATCAGCCCCAGCATTTT | CASSIVGAGVSNQPQHF
NA | TRBD1 | TRBJ1-1 | TRBV6-6 | TGTGCCAGCAGTTACTCTGGGGACAGGGTAACGTCGGCTTTCTTT | CASSYSGDRVTSAFF
NA | NA | TRBJ2-2 | TRBV5-1 | TGCGCCAGCAGGGGTATCCTAGCGCGATCCGGGGAGCTGTTTTTT | CASRGILARSGELFF
few | NA | TRBJ1-1 | TRBV21-1 | TGTGCCAGCAGGAAGGGGGACACTGAAGCTTTCTTT | CASRKGDTEAFF
NA | TRBD1 | TRBJ1-1 | TRBV4-3 | TGCGCCAGCAGCCAAGATGGGACAGGGAGGACTGAAGCTTTCTTT | CASSQDGTGRTEAFF
few | NA | TRBJ1-2 | TRBV30 | TGTGCCTGGAGTCGACAGGCAAATGGCTACACCTTC | CAWSRQANGYTF
NA | TRBD2 | TRBJ2-5 | TRBV7-8 | TGTGCCAGCACGCGCGGGGGGGCCAAGGAGACCCAGTACTTC | CASTRGGAKETQYF
NA | NA | TRBJ1-2 | TRBV28 | TGTGCCAGCAGTTTAGGGTCGGGGGAGGACTATGGCTACACCTTC | CASSLGSGEDYGYTF
NA | TRBD2 | TRBJ2-2 | TRBV5-4 | TGTGCCAGCAGGCAGGGACTAGCGGGTTTCACCGGGGAGCTGTTTTTT | CASRQGLAGFTGELFF
NA | NA | TRBJ1-5 | TRBV5-1 | TGCGCCAGCAGCTTGGCCCCCGAGAATCAGCCCCAGCATTTT | CASSLAPENQPQHF
NA | TRBD1 | TRBJ2-7 | TRBV5-1 | TGCGCCAGCAGCTTTCAGGGGGATACCTACGAGCAGTACTTC | CASSFQGDTYEQYF
NA | NA | TRBJ1-2 | TRBV15 | TGTGCCACCAGCAGAGCTGGGGGCGTTTATGGCTACACCTTC | CATSRAGGVYGYTF
NA | TRBD1 | TRBJ1-2 | TRBV5-4 | TGTGCCAGCAGTACCACAGGGGGGATCTATGGCTACACCTTC | CASSTTGGIYGYTF
NA | TRBD2 | TRBJ2-1 | TRBV7-2 | TGTGCCAGCAGCCCGACTAGCGGGGCGTCGAAGCCGTTCTTC | CASSPTSGASKPFF
NA | TRBD1 | TRBJ1-2 | TRBV12-5 | TGTGCTAGTGGTGGAGACAGGGGGCACTATGGCTACACCTTC | CASGGDRGHYGYTF
NA | NA | TRBJ2-1 | TRBV4-1 | TGCGCCAGCAGCCAAGCCAGCGTGTCCTACAATGAGCAGTTCTTC | CASSQASVSYNEQFF
NA | NA | TRBJ2-2 | TRBV27 | TGTGCCAGCAGTTTAAAGGTCGGGGTGAACACCGGGGAGCTGTTTTTT | CASSLKVGVNTGELFF
few | NA | TRBJ1-1 | TRBV10-1 | TGCGCCAGCAGTGAGAGTTTCAGGGCTGCCGGAGCTTTCTTT | CASSESFRAAGAFF
NA | TRBD1 | TRBJ1-5 | TRBV6-5 | TGTGCCAGCAGCCCCTTGCAGGACAGGGCCCAGCATTTT | CASSPLQDRAQHF
few | TRBD1 | TRBJ1-1 | TRBV9 | TGTGCCAGCAGCGTCAGGGGGCTGGGAACTGAAGCTTTCTTT | CASSVRGLGTEAFF
NA | TRBD1 | TRBJ2-2 | TRBV5-1 | TGCGCCAGCGGCAGTACAGGGGACACCGGGGAGCTGTTTTTT | CASGSTGDTGELFF
NA | TRBD1 | TRBJ1-2 | TRBV7-9 | TGTGCCAGCAGCCTCGACAGGGGGCGGTTTGGCTACACCTTC | CASSLDRGRFGYTF